These 27 T cell receptor beta chains were all obtained from the same sample, sequenced in a study of Ad26.COV2.S vaccination and SARS-CoV-2 variants (dated by TCRdb to the early 2020s). The library was built by means of the immunoSEQ multiplex PCR assay. Drawn from immuneACCESS, this table holds only the in-frame rearrangements with V and J called that TCRdb kept. Clones are partly lost; checked studies trace under half to an unresolved V gene and leave the rest unexplained. The sample includes about 410,000 clones, with about 90% observed a single time. The ten biggest clones cover roughly 1.7% of the sample. Interpreted using the paper, the treatment or condition label stands for: 15 to 20 received Ad26.COV2.S at low or high dose, single or two shots; roughly five received placebo; per-sample allocation not given. Repertoires of vaccine and placebo recipients were sequenced from samples taken on day 63 after the first injection.

The source was peripheral blood, collected in a trial of Ad26.COV2.S vaccine versus placebo. The receptors come from a person between 18 and 65 years old who received the Ad26.COV2.S COVID-19 vaccine or a placebo.

Turning to this clone: The junction shows a germline mismatch at one end, possibly a read error. The V and J genes are TRBV15 and TRBJ2-6, with 7 bases aligning to TRBD2. Germline CDR1 and CDR2: LNHNV and YYDKDF (reference sequence). The CDR3 loop spans 22 amino acids. Here the CDR3 DNA reads TGTGCCATCAGCTCGCCGAGAAGGGGAGGGGAAGTGGGGCACTCTGGGGCCAACGTCCTGACTTTC. This encodes CAISSPRRGGEVGHSGANVLTF.

This clone came up a few times. Within the sample, other DNA sequences also encode this same CDR3. V usage is TRBV12-3 or TRBV12-4 and J usage is TRBJ1-2; D is ambiguous. Between the trimmed V and J ends, which lost 2 bases and 4 bases, there was a span of 8 bases. This CDR3 is 13 amino acids long. The CDR3 protein is CASSLRRAYGYTF. The CDR3 nucleotides read TGTGCCAGCAGTTTACGCAGAGCCTATGGCTACACCTTC.

The J gene is TRBJ2-7, the V gene TRBV5-8; the match to TRBD2 covers 7 bases. This CDR3 is 15 amino acids long. CDR1 is SGHTS and CDR2 is YDEGEE in the germline V gene. V lost 4 bases to trimming and J lost 3 bases; unmatched junction nucleotides: 10. The CDR3: CASSLGGGLRYEQYF. The CDR3 nucleotides are TGTGCCAGCAGCCTGGGGGGGGGACTACGCTACGAGCAGTACTTC. Drawing the rest from reference TRBV5-8 and TRBJ2-7, the complete variable domain is EAGVTQSPTHLIKTRGQQATLRCSPISGHTSVYWYQQALGLGLQFLLWYDEGEERNRGNFPPRFSGRQFPNYSSELNVNALELEDSALYLCASSLGGGLRYEQYFGPGTRLTVT.

This clone was seen only once. V usage is TRBV7-9 and J usage is TRBJ2-7; 7 bases are a match to TRBD1. The V and J ends lost 5 bases and 9 bases, in that order; junction bases with no gene match: 16. Germline V CDR1 and CDR2: SEHNR, FQNEAQ (reference sequence). The CDR3 covers 15 residues. The CDR3 nucleotides read TGTGCCAGCAGCCCGCCCCAGGGGGTTATATCATGGCAGTACTTC. It codes for CASSPPQGVISWQYF.

V gene TRBV2 combines with J gene TRBJ2-7; tentatively, D is TRBD1 or TRBD2 (5 bases each). The CDR3 extends over 15 amino acids. Trimming took off 9 bases at V and 1 base at J, with 19 bases between the two ends. Germline CDR1 SNHLY, CDR2 FYNNEI. Here the CDR3 DNA reads TGTGCCAGTCTCTGGAGAGGGGACCTATCCTACGAGCAGTACTTC. This sequence encodes CASLWRGDLSYEQYF.

The V and J genes are TRBV7-2 and TRBJ2-5; 10 nucleotides agree with TRBD2. The CDR3 runs to 16 residues. From germline, CDR1 is SGHTA and CDR2 FQGNSA. V shed 3 bases and J 3 bases; nucleotides not matched to a gene: 7. CDR3 DNA sequence: TGTGCCAGCAGCTTTGGGGTAGCGGGGGGTGAAGAGACCCAGTACTTC. It specifies CASSFGVAGGEETQYF.

The chain has TRBV27 and TRBJ2-7; D may correspond to TRBD1 or TRBD2 (5 bases each). In germline, CDR1 is MNHEY, CDR2 SMNVEV (reference sequence). The CDR3 runs to 16 residues. V was clipped by 4 bases and J by 2 bases, with 18 bases between them. CDR3 nucleotide sequence: TGTGCCAGCAGTTACCGACGGGGCATGGGAACCTACGAGCAGTACTTC. Its protein product is CASSYRRGMGTYEQYF.

CDR3 nucleotide sequence: TGTGCCAGCAGCAACAGGGGGCATGGGACTGAAGCTTTCTTT. This sequence encodes CASSNRGHGTEAFF. This chain connects TRBV21-1 to TRBJ1-1; TRBD1 was called by the table and not checked on the DNA. TRBV21-1 represents a pseudogene. CDR3 length: 14 amino acids.

This chain connects TRBV6-6 to TRBJ2-1; 8 nucleotides align to TRBD2. J was trimmed by 0 bases and V by 5 bases; bases with no gene match: 9. The germline V gene has CDR1 MNHNY and CDR2 SVGAGI (reference sequence). The CDR3 has 17 amino acids. CDR3 sequence (DNA): TGTGCCAGCAGTCGATGGACTAGCTCCCCCTCCTACAATGAGCAGTTCTTC. Its protein product is CASSRWTSSPSYNEQFF.

The chain recombines TRBV7-2 with TRBJ2-1; no reliable D call. Germline loops: CDR1 SGHTA, CDR2 FQGNSA. This CDR3 is built from 13 residues. V lost 3 bases to trimming and J lost 8 bases, with 11 bases between them. CDR3 in amino acids: CASSLIIGYEQFF. The CDR3 DNA follows: TGTGCCAGCAGCTTGATTATTGGCTATGAGCAGTTCTTC.

Here the CDR3 reads CASSSDTANYGYTF. For the CDR3, the DNA is TGTGCCAGCAGCTCGGACACAGCTAACTATGGCTACACCTTC. The genes are TRBV7-6 and TRBJ1-2; possibly TRBD1 for D (5 bases). Germline V gene data show CDR1 as SGHVS and CDR2 as FNYEAQ. The CDR3 spans 14 residues. Trimming pared 4 bases from V and 0 bases from J, leaving 9 bases between.

The chain joins TRBV27 to TRBJ1-2; 9 bases are shared with TRBD1. Germline V gene data show CDR1 as MNHEY and CDR2 as SMNVEV (reference sequence). The CDR3 is made up of 13 amino acids. J gave up 5 bases and V 10 bases, and 8 bases lay outside the gene matches. CDR3 in DNA: TGTGCCACCAGGATCGGACAGGGGTATGGCTACACCTTC. This sequence encodes CATRIGQGYGYTF.

CDR3 coding DNA: TGCGCCAGCAGGCGGGGGATAGAGACCCAGTACTTC. It specifies CASRRGIETQYF. V is TRBV10-2 and J is TRBJ2-5, with 7 bases aligning to TRBD2. The CDR3 contains 12 residues. V lost 6 bases to trimming and J lost 4 bases; unmatched junction nucleotides: 2. Germline values: CDR1 WSHSY, CDR2 SAAADI.

This clone has just a few counts. J is TRBJ2-3 and V is TRBV5-1; D might be TRBD2 (6 bases). Looked up from germline, CDR1 is SGHRS and CDR2 is YFSETQ. V was pared by 4 bases and J by 2 bases, with 17 bases between. The CDR3 extends over 16 amino acids. This CDR3 is CASSAGLSHHTDTQYF. The CDR3 nucleotides are TGCGCCAGCAGCGCGGGACTTAGCCATCACACAGATACGCAGTATTTT.

This chain connects TRBV3-1 (or the pseudogene TRBV3-2) to TRBJ1-1; no clear D. The V end was cut by 0 bases, the J end by 9 bases, with 8 bases between. Per germline, CDR1 LGHDT and CDR2 YNNKEL (reference sequence). There are 12 residues in the CDR3. As DNA, the CDR3 is TGTGCCAGCAGCCAAGATCCGGGGAAAGCTTTCTTT. This gives the protein CASSQDPGKAFF.

This chain links TRBV10-3 with TRBJ1-6, with D possibly being TRBD1 (6 bases). The V gene lost 11 bases and the J gene lost 7 bases, with 21 bases spanning the gap. From germline, CDR1 is ENHRY and CDR2 SYGVKD. The CDR3 length is 15 residues. The CDR3 DNA follows: TGTGCCGTTCAGAACAGGGAGTTCCCCAATTCACCCCTCCACTTT. This codes for CAVQNREFPNSPLHF.

This chain uses TRBV6-5 with TRBJ2-1; possible D gene TRBD2, 6 bases. Trimming pared 3 bases from V and 8 bases from J, leaving 17 bases between. Germline V gene data show CDR1 as MNHEY and CDR2 as SVGAGI. The CDR3 is 15 amino acids. CDR3 sequence (DNA): TGTGCCAGCAGTTATTGGGCGGGGAGTTTAGATGAGCAGTTCTTC. It encodes CASSYWAGSLDEQFF.

This chain joins TRBV6-5 and TRBJ1-2, with 7 bases fitting TRBD1. V shed 10 bases, J shed 1 base, and the junction held 9 bases outside the gene matches. Germline CDR1 is MNHEY and CDR2 is SVGAGI. There are 14 residues in the CDR3. CDR3 protein: CATFRQGSNYGYTF. In DNA form, the CDR3 reads TGTGCCACCTTCAGACAGGGCAGTAACTATGGCTACACCTTC.

The genes are TRBV20-1 and TRBJ2-2, with 7 bases identical to TRBD2. The CDR3 spans 12 residues. The ends lost 3 bases at V and 6 bases at J; junction bases unmatched: 1. Germline CDR1 reads DFQATT; CDR2 reads SNEGSKA (reference sequence). CDR3 residues: CSASRGAGELFF. Here the CDR3 DNA reads TGCAGTGCTAGTCGGGGGGCCGGGGAGCTGTTTTTT.

The J gene is TRBJ1-1, the V gene TRBV5-1; 9 nucleotides match TRBD1. Per the germline V gene, CDR1 is SGHRS and CDR2 is YFSETQ. This CDR3 region has 15 residues. V lost 3 bases and J lost 4; bases outside the gene matches: 7. CDR3 region: CASSSQTGGGTEAFF. The CDR3 DNA reads TGCGCCAGCAGCTCGCAGACAGGGGGAGGCACTGAAGCTTTCTTT.

As to this clone: Other DNA variants within this sample encode the same CDR3. CDR3: CASSPSGGPYEQYF. The CDR3 DNA reads TGTGCCAGCAGCCCCTCCGGGGGTCCCTACGAGCAGTACTTC. The chain recombines TRBV7-9 with TRBJ2-7; a possible D gene is TRBD2 (6 bases). Deletions cut 5 bases from V and 2 bases from J, with 13 bases between. Germline lookup yields CDR1 SEHNR and CDR2 FQNEAQ (reference sequence). The CDR3 runs to 14 residues.

In nucleotides, the CDR3 is TGTGCCACTTCACGGGACATCAATGAAAAACTGTTTTTT. It codes for CATSRDINEKLFF. The V gene is TRBV12-3 or TRBV12-4, the J gene TRBJ1-4; D might be TRBD1 (6 bases). CDR3 length equals 13 residues. With 10 bases removed from V and 5 bases from J, the gap between germline ends came to 14 bases.

The chain employs TRBV28 and TRBJ2-4, with 8 bases fitting TRBD1. In germline, CDR1 is MDHEN, CDR2 SYDVKM. V shed 6 bases and J 10 bases; nucleotides not matched to a gene: 11. This CDR3 is built from 14 residues. The CDR3 sequence is CASRTPGQGRIQYF. The CDR3 nucleotides are TGTGCCAGCAGAACCCCCGGACAGGGACGAATTCAGTACTTC.

This sequence joins TRBV6-5 and TRBJ2-7, with TRBD1 matching over 9 bases. CDR3 length: 15 amino acids. Germline values: CDR1 MNHEY, CDR2 SVGAGI. J was trimmed by 1 base and V by 8 bases; bases with no gene match: 9. In DNA, the CDR3 is TGTGCCAGCGCGAACTGGGGGACAGGGTCCTACGAGCAGTACTTC. Protein: CASANWGTGSYEQYF.

The chain recombines TRBV9 with TRBJ2-2; D might be TRBD1 or TRBD2, each matching 5 bases. CDR1 is SGDLS, CDR2 YYNGEE, per germline. This CDR3 region has 16 residues. V was cut by 5 bases and J by 5 bases, with 19 bases left in between. CDR3 DNA sequence: TGTGCCAGCAGGGCAACCTGGGACGGTGAAACCGGGGAGCTGTTTTTT. Translation: CASRATWDGETGELFF.

The rearrangement uses TRBV11-2 and TRBJ2-3, with 7 nucleotides matching TRBD1. CDR3 length: 14 amino acids. From germline, CDR1 is SGHAT and CDR2 FQNNGV. J was trimmed by 4 bases and V by 5 bases; bases with no gene match: 6. The CDR3 DNA is TGTGCCAGCAGCGTAGGGGGCCGGGCAGATACGCAGTATTTT. Translated, it gives CASSVGGRADTQYF.

This chain joins TRBV3-1 (or the pseudogene TRBV3-2) and TRBJ1-3; D is uncertain. The germline V gene has CDR1 LGHDT and CDR2 YNNKEL (reference sequence). The CDR3 totals 11 residues. Trimming removed 11 bases at V and 1 base at J, with 6 bases between. CDR3 in amino acids: CAFGSGNTIYF. CDR3 nucleotides: TGTGCCTTCGGGTCTGGAAACACCATATATTTT.